This T cell receptor beta chain originates from a study of blood T cell repertoires in COVID-19. Overall study context: Sites across the United States, Italy and Spain contributed samples from acute and convalescent COVID-19. Sources were T cells, B-cell-depleted T cells, or PBMCs; the material itself was cDNA or gDNA.

Participants' reported clinical history set cohort assignment. All recovered Cohort 3 donors got two negative PCRs, got clearance, or saw symptom resolution. Sequencing was performed with immunoSEQ multiplex PCR; in TCRdb, only in-frame clones are kept and a portion is missing. The sample gives roughly 280,000 clones, around 89% of which show up once; 2.4% is in the top ten. CDR1 and CDR2 (germline): KGHSH, LQKENI. The V gene end was trimmed by 2 bases and the J gene end by 2 bases; junction bases not matched to a gene: 6. The CDR3 length is 17 residues. The source is a woman aged 18 to 35 who had recovered from COVID-19. Sequenced input: PBMCs or T cells enriched from blood (not recorded which). The genes are TRBV18 and TRBJ1-3; 10 positions match TRBD1. This CDR3 is CASSPIDRGLAGNTIYF. Here the CDR3 DNA reads TGTGCCAGCTCACCAATAGACAGGGGGCTGGCTGGAAACACCATATATTTT.